This TCR beta chain is from a study of T cell repertoires in ileal Crohn's disease. Study as a whole: Thiopurines (approximately 10) or anti-TNF agents (approximately 19) were given postoperatively to about half.

By its share, this clone is medium-sized. Its antigen is not identified. Germline loops: CDR1 KGHSH, CDR2 LQKENI. This CDR3 comprises 13 residues. Trimming cost V 4 bases and J 3 bases, with 9 bases left between them. Here immunoSEQ multiplex PCR was the method, and the copy in TCRdb shows in-frame clones only, minus some. The sample holds 15,000 to 20,000 clones, around 66% seen once. The study, taken as a whole, reports: Active smokers at surgery had more clonal expansions than non-smokers.

The chain couples TRBV18 to TRBJ1-1; D is possibly TRBD1 (6 bases). This TCR was recovered from an adult with Crohn's disease. The specimen was ileal tissue. For the CDR3, the DNA is TGTGCCAGCTCACGGTCAGGGGACACTGAAGCTTTCTTT. Translation: CASSRSGDTEAFF.